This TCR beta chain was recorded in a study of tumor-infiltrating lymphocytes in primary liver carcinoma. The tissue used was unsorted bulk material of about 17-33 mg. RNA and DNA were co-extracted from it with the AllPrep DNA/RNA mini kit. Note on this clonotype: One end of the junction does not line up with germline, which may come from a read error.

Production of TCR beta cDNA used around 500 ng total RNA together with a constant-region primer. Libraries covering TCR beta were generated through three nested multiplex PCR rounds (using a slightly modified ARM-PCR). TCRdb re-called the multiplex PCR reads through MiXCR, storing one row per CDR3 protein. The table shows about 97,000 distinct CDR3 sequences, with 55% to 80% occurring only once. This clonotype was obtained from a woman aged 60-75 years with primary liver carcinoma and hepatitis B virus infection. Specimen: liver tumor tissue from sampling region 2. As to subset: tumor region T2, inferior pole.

The CDR3 sequence: CASSLLVGDHPQHF. The DNA of the CDR3 is TGTGCCAGCAGCTTATTAGTTGGGGATCATCCCCAGCATTTT. The chain is built from TRBV7-8 and TRBJ1-5, with D unresolved. CDR1 is SGHVS, CDR2 FQNEAQ, per germline. The CDR3 runs to 14 residues.